These 22 T cell receptor beta chains share one sample of origin, sequenced in a study of identical twins. TCRdb recomputed calls from the 5' RACE reads with MiXCR, one row per CDR3 protein. The sample includes a few hundred thousand distinct CDR3 sequences, nearly 10% of them seen just once. These data were also filed under a second study, of yellow fever vaccine responses in identical twins.

The specimen was PBMCs. Receptor source: a woman aged 18-29 years in good health.

This clonotype was seen a handful of times. The chain is built from TRBV5-1 and TRBJ2-3, with TRBD2 identical over 15 bases. V was pared by 3 bases and J by 2 bases, with 7 bases of the junction left unmatched. The CDR3 contains 18 residues. The germline gives CDR1 SGHRS, CDR2 YFSETQ. The CDR3: CASSSGGLAGGNTDTQYF. As DNA, the CDR3 is TGCGCCAGCAGCTCAGGCGGACTAGCGGGGGGGAACACAGATACGCAGTATTTT.

This clonotype was counted a few times. The chain has TRBV15 and TRBJ2-1; 10 bases agree with TRBD1. The germline gives CDR1 LNHNV, CDR2 YYDKDF (reference sequence). The V gene end was trimmed by 1 base and the J gene end by 6 bases; junction bases not matched to a gene: 0. The length of the CDR3 is 14 residues. CDR3 in DNA: TGTGCCACCAGCAGAGGGGACAGGGGCAATGAGCAGTTCTTC. Amino acids: CATSRGDRGNEQFF.

The chain carries TRBV11-2 and TRBJ2-5, with 7 positions matching TRBD1. Germline V lookup: CDR1 SGHAT, CDR2 FQNNGV. V gave up 2 bases and J gave up 2 bases; unmatched junction bases: 8. This CDR3 has 16 residues. In nucleotides, the CDR3 is TGTGCCAGCAGCTTAAGTTCGTACAGGGGACAAGAGACCCAGTACTTC. This gives the protein CASSLSSYRGQETQYF. Full variable domain (remainder filled in from reference TRBV11-2 and TRBJ2-5): EAGVAQSPRYKIIEKRQSVAFWCNPISGHATLYWYQQILGQGPKLLIQFQNNGVVDDSQLPKDRFSAERLKGVDSTLKIQPAKLEDSAVYLCASSLSSYRGQETQYFGPGTRLLVL.

J is TRBJ1-4 and V is TRBV19; the D gene is possibly TRBD1 (6 bases). The CDR3 has 14 amino acids. Trimming pared 6 bases from V and 4 bases from J, leaving 12 bases between. Germline CDR1 and CDR2: LNHDA and SQIVND (reference sequence). The CDR3 is CASSLGHNNEKLFF. CDR3 DNA: TGTGCCAGTAGCCTGGGACACAATAATGAAAAACTGTTTTTT.

This clonotype was seen more than once but under ten times. The rearrangement uses TRBV19 and TRBJ2-1; 9 bases map to TRBD2. The V and J ends lost 4 bases and 2 bases, in that order; junction bases with no gene match: 3. The CDR3 is made up of 15 amino acids. The germline V gene has CDR1 LNHDA and CDR2 SQIVND (reference sequence). Here the CDR3 DNA reads TGTGCCAGTAGTACCCCTAGCGGGACCTACAATGAGCAGTTCTTC. It codes for CASSTPSGTYNEQFF.

The chain joins TRBV18 to TRBJ2-7; D may be TRBD1 (6 bases). CDR1 and CDR2 from the germline V gene are KGHSH and LQKENI. CDR3 length: 15 amino acids. The V end was cut by 1 base, the J end by 2 bases, with 12 bases between. CDR3 bases: TGTGCCAGCTCACCACTGTTTGGACAGACCTACGAGCAGTACTTC. Protein product: CASSPLFGQTYEQYF. The variable domain in full, with the rest retrieved from reference TRBV18 and TRBJ2-7, is NAGVMQNPRHLVRRRGQEARLRCSPMKGHSHVYWYRQLPEEGLKFMVYLQKENIIDESGMPKERFSAEFPKEGPSILRIQQVVRGDSAAYFCASSPLFGQTYEQYFGPGTRLTVT.

V gene TRBV29-1 combines with J gene TRBJ2-7; D may be TRBD1 or TRBD2 (6 bases each). V lost 4 bases and J lost 5, with 12 bases in between. This CDR3 spans 12 amino acids. Germline V gives CDR1 SQVTM, CDR2 ANQGSEA. CDR3 bases: TGCAGCGTTGTAGTCGGGGGCCACGAGCAGTACTTC. It specifies CSVVVGGHEQYF.

This clonotype appeared a few times. The chain links TRBV24-1 to TRBJ2-7; 8 nucleotides align to TRBD2. With 3 bases clipped from V and 0 bases from J, the junction kept 3 bases outside the gene matches. Germline V gene sequence: CDR1 KGHDR, CDR2 SFDVKD. The CDR3 has 15 residues. The CDR3 sequence is CATSDPGGGSYEQYF. For the CDR3, the DNA is TGTGCCACCAGTGATCCCGGGGGGGGCTCCTACGAGCAGTACTTC.

This clonotype was picked up many times. V is TRBV11-3 and J is TRBJ2-1, with D possibly matching TRBD1 (6 bases). The length of the CDR3 is 15 residues. From germline, CDR1 is SGHNT and CDR2 YENEEA. Between the trimmed V and J ends, which lost 6 bases and 2 bases, there was a span of 14 bases. DNA of the CDR3: TGTGCCAGCAGTCAAGGACAGCCCACCTACAATGAGCAGTTCTTC. Translating gives CASSQGQPTYNEQFF. Looking up the rest from reference TRBV11-3 and TRBJ2-1 gives the full variable domain: EAGVVQSPRYKIIEKKQPVAFWCNPISGHNTLYWYLQNLGQGPELLIRYENEEAVDDSQLPKDRFSAERLKGVDSTLKIQPAELGDSAVYLCASSQGQPTYNEQFFGPGTRLTVL.

Many counts were recorded for this clonotype. This chain connects TRBV12-3 or TRBV12-4 to TRBJ2-7, with 7 positions matching TRBD2. The V gene end was trimmed by 1 base and the J gene end by 2 bases; junction bases not matched to a gene: 2. This CDR3 is 14 amino acids long. The CDR3 bases are TGTGCCAGCAGTTTAGGGGAGGGCCCCTACGAGCAGTACTTC. It codes for CASSLGEGPYEQYF.

This clonotype occurred a few times. This chain connects TRBV6-2 or TRBV6-3 to TRBJ2-7; weak D call: TRBD1 (5 bases). The germline V and J ends were trimmed by 6 bases and 3 bases, with 15 bases remaining between them. The CDR3 runs to 14 residues. The V gene's germline CDR1 is MNHEY and CDR2 SVGEGT. In nucleotides, the CDR3 is TGTGCCAGCAGGATTGGGGCCCTTGACTACGAGCAGTACTTC. It specifies CASRIGALDYEQYF.

This clonotype has more than one count but fewer than ten. This chain uses TRBV19 with TRBJ2-7; TRBD2 agrees at 8 bases. The trim removed 5 bases at V and 0 bases at J, leaving 6 bases unmatched. The CDR3 consists of 15 residues. Germline CDR1 reads LNHDA; CDR2 reads SQIVND (reference sequence). CDR3 protein: CASSPTSGFSYEQYF. The CDR3 bases are TGTGCCAGTAGTCCTACTAGCGGCTTCTCCTACGAGCAGTACTTC.

The chain is built from TRBV7-2 and TRBJ2-3; D gene uncertain. The CDR3 length is 15 residues. V lost 5 bases, J lost 6 bases, and 18 bases lay in between. In germline, CDR1 is SGHTA, CDR2 FQGNSA. The CDR3 bases are TGTGCCAGCAGCCCACTTACCCCCAGGTGGGATACGCAGTATTTT. Its protein product is CASSPLTPRWDTQYF.

The sample holds a few counts of this clonotype. The chain employs TRBV7-9 and TRBJ1-4, with D uncertain. The CDR3 runs 16 residues. Germline V gene lookup returns CDR1 SEHNR and CDR2 FQNEAQ (reference sequence). V gave up 3 bases and J gave up 4 bases, with 15 bases separating them. DNA for the CDR3: TGTGCCAGCAGCTTTGTGGACGGGTTGGGTAATGAAAAACTGTTTTTT. Translation gives CASSFVDGLGNEKLFF.

The J gene is TRBJ2-2, the V gene TRBV5-1; TRBD1 matches at 9 bases. V shed 5 bases, J shed 5 bases, and the junction held 10 bases outside the gene matches. The CDR3 has 16 residues. In germline, CDR1 is SGHRS, CDR2 YFSETQ. CDR3 nucleotide sequence: TGCGCCAGCAGGAGTCAACAGGGGGCTGGTACCGGGGAGCTGTTTTTT. Protein: CASRSQQGAGTGELFF. Supplemented by reference TRBV5-1 and TRBJ2-2, the full variable domain reads KAGVTQTPRYLIKTRGQQVTLSCSPISGHRSVSWYQQTPGQGLQFLFEYFSETQRNKGNFPGRFSGRQFSNSRSEMNVSTLELGDSALYLCASRSQQGAGTGELFFGEGSRLTVL.

A few counts support this clonotype. The gene calls are TRBV28 and TRBJ2-7; D gene ambiguous. CDR3 length: 13 amino acids. Trimming removed 2 bases at V and 3 bases at J, with 8 bases between. Per germline, CDR1 MDHEN and CDR2 SYDVKM. The CDR3 DNA is TGTGCCAGCAGTTTAACCAGAATCTACGAGCAGTACTTC. It encodes CASSLTRIYEQYF.

The V gene is TRBV18, the J gene TRBJ2-4, with D possibly being TRBD1 (5 bases). CDR3 size: 14 residues. Germline CDR1 is KGHSH and CDR2 is LQKENI. Trimming pared 1 base from V and 7 bases from J, leaving 11 bases between. The CDR3 region is CASSPLPGKNIQYF. CDR3 DNA: TGTGCCAGCTCACCACTTCCAGGGAAGAACATTCAGTACTTC. Using reference TRBV18 and TRBJ2-4 for the parts outside the CDR3, the full variable domain is NAGVMQNPRHLVRRRGQEARLRCSPMKGHSHVYWYRQLPEEGLKFMVYLQKENIIDESGMPKERFSAEFPKEGPSILRIQQVVRGDSAAYFCASSPLPGKNIQYFGAGTRLSVL.

This sequence joins TRBV29-1 and TRBJ2-1, with D maybe TRBD2 (5 bases). Germline CDR1 is SQVTM and CDR2 is ANQGSEA. This CDR3 contains 13 residues. V was clipped by 0 bases and J by 5 bases, with 8 bases between them. CDR3 loop: CSVEETGDNEQFF. CDR3 bases: TGCAGCGTTGAAGAGACCGGGGACAATGAGCAGTTCTTC.

In this sample, this clonotype turned up once. The junction departs from the called germline gene at one end, perhaps through a read error. This chain uses TRBV9 with TRBJ2-3; the D call may be TRBD1 or TRBD2 (6 bases each). The CDR3 sequence is 12 residues long. Germline CDR1 is SGDLS and CDR2 is YYNGEE. The CDR3 loop is CASNVGGDTQYF. Here the CDR3 DNA reads TGTGCCAGCAACGTAGGGGGGGATACGCAGTATTTT.

The chain couples TRBV24-1 to TRBJ2-3; TRBD2 aligns across 11 bases. Germline V gives CDR1 KGHDR, CDR2 SFDVKD. V was clipped by 5 bases and J by 10 bases; unmatched bases: 4. CDR3 length equals 13 residues. The CDR3 here is CATSGLAGTSQYF. The CDR3 nucleotides are TGTGCCACCAGTGGACTAGCGGGGACCTCGCAGTATTTT.

This chain joins TRBV7-2 and TRBJ2-1; 7 positions agree with TRBD1. Germline V gene lookup returns CDR1 SGHTA and CDR2 FQGNSA. The CDR3 is 16 amino acids. The trim removed 1 base at V and 1 base at J, leaving 4 bases unmatched. The CDR3 nucleotides are TGTGCCAGCAGCTTAGTCGCGACAGGGTCCTACAATGAGCAGTTCTTC. It is translated as CASSLVATGSYNEQFF.

V is TRBV15 and J is TRBJ2-7; 8 bases map to TRBD1. In germline, CDR1 is LNHNV, CDR2 YYDKDF (reference sequence). Trimming cost V 1 base and J 2 bases; bases outside gene matches: 4. The CDR3 runs 15 residues. The chain's CDR3 is CATSRGRGPTYEQYF. CDR3 nucleotides: TGTGCCACCAGCAGAGGCAGGGGGCCTACCTACGAGCAGTACTTC.